This T cell receptor (beta chain) was recovered during a study of blood T cell repertoires in COVID-19. Study details: Acute-phase and convalescent COVID-19 samples originated in the United States, Italy and Spain.

Some clones are missing from TCRdb's copy, which holds only in-frame ones; the method was immunoSEQ multiplex PCR. The sample lists tens of thousands of clones; 83% were seen once. Trimming stripped 0 bases from V and 10 bases from J, with 16 bases between. The CDR3 runs 15 residues. Germline assignment: CDR1 GTSNPN and CDR2 SVGIG (reference sequence). The TCR was taken from a man older than 75 with acute or convalescent COVID-19. The sequenced sample was peripheral blood. The chain recombines TRBV30 with TRBJ1-6; D is possibly TRBD1 (5 bases). The CDR3 DNA follows: TGTGCCTGGAGTGTACTTGGGCAGGGATACTCACCCCTCCACTTT. It yields the protein CAWSVLGQGYSPLHF.